Following are 2 T cell receptor beta chains from one sample sequenced in a study of long-term antiretroviral therapy in people with HIV. Version v3.0 of the immunoSEQ assay ran at survey level. Assay used: immunoSEQ multiplex PCR; TCRdb lists only in-frame clones, some missing. This table has about 25,000 clones, 76% appearing once. The source was unsorted PBMCs, collected 1.1 years before starting antiretroviral therapy. These receptors were obtained from a woman aged 40 to 50 with HIV.

The chain carries TRBV6-1 and TRBJ2-1; D remains unclear. Germline lookup yields CDR1 MNHNS and CDR2 SASEGT. Between the trimmed V and J ends, which lost 3 bases and 4 bases, there was a span of 13 bases. This CDR3 contains 15 residues. The CDR3 region has the DNA TGTGCCAGCAGTGATGGATCCCCAGTTTACAATGAGCAGTTCTTC. Translation gives CASSDGSPVYNEQFF.

The rearrangement uses TRBV5-5 and TRBJ2-7; D is undetermined. CDR3 size: 14 residues. Germline V gene data show CDR1 as SGHKS and CDR2 as YYEKEE (reference sequence). V was clipped by 0 bases and J by 2 bases, with 9 bases between them. CDR3 region: CASSLARIPYEQYF. The CDR3 DNA follows: TGTGCCAGCAGCTTGGCCCGGATTCCCTACGAGCAGTACTTC. The full variable domain, completed using reference TRBV5-5 and TRBJ2-7, is DAGVTQSPTHLIKTRGQQVTLRCSPISGHKSVSWYQQVLGQGPQFIFQYYEKEERGRGNFPDRFSARQFPNYSSELNVNALLLGDSALYLCASSLARIPYEQYFGPGTRLTVT.